This is a list of T cell receptor beta chains from one sample in a study of shared clonotypes between healthy human individuals. Produced via immunoSEQ multiplex PCR; TCRdb's table is partial and in-frame only. The repertoire includes more than 2,000,000 clones, 85% to 95% of them detected once, and about 0.37% sits in the top ten. Sample: naive CD4+ T cells from PBMCs. These receptors were obtained from a man aged 18-30 years in good health. Some clones in this sample may be carry-over from other donors' samples. The CDR3 runs from the conserved cysteine through the conserved F or W.

j_gene,v_gene,CDR3aa
TRBJ2-1,TRBV7-9,CASSLGSPRTPVFNEQFF
TRBJ2-1,TRBV7-9,CASSLQDSLNEQFF
TRBJ2-3,TRBV2,CASNLGTSTDTQYF
TRBJ2-7,TRBV25-1,CAIPYEQYF
TRBJ2-1,TRBV7-9,CASTPLDTGNNEQFF
TRBJ2-3,TRBV11-3,CASSATTDTQYF
TRBJ2-3,TRBV7-8,CASSRLSGGRTTDTQYF
TRBJ1-1,TRBV10-3,CAISDTATQNTEAFF
TRBJ2-7,TRBV28,CASSFDSSRNPYF
TRBJ2-5,TRBV28,CASSLVLAEGETQYF
TRBJ2-7,TRBV7-3,CASSPGLAASYEQYF
TRBJ1-1,TRBV7-2,CASSQQGVSTEAFF
TRBJ2-7,TRBV27,CASTPRAPRSSYEQYF
TRBJ1-1,TRBV6-6,CASSNRDREEAFF
TRBJ1-2,TRBV29-1,CSVGQDLNYGYTF
TRBJ2-1,TRBV7-2,CASSAGPGVASSSYNEQFF
TRBJ2-1,TRBV7-8,CASSITGVSYNEQFF